This T cell receptor (beta chain) is from a study of T cell responses to AZD1222 COVID-19 vaccine. About the research overall: Some second doses came at about 4 weeks and others at about 12 weeks; these were pooled. Study conclusions and caveats: Unmutated regions of variants are reportedly targeted by nearly half of spike-specific TCRs. An increase in Spike-specific TCR breadth and depth was observed after two AZD1222 doses. At baseline, seropositivity was found in only a handful of AZD1222 recipients.

CDR1 is SGHAT, CDR2 FQNNGV, per germline. The CDR3 runs 16 residues. V shed 2 bases and J shed 0 bases, with 14 bases lying between them. TCRdb keeps only in-frame clones here, not all; method: immunoSEQ multiplex PCR. The sample has about 110,000 clones, about nine tenths seen once. To note about this clone: What it binds is unknown.

The sample consisted of peripheral blood, taken on day 0 of AZD1222 vaccination. This clonotype was obtained from an adult in good health. This sequence joins TRBV11-2 and TRBJ2-7; D might be TRBD1 (6 bases). The CDR3 protein is CASSLLAGASSYEQYF. Written as DNA, the CDR3 is TGTGCCAGCAGCTTACTGGCAGGGGCGAGCTCCTACGAGCAGTACTTC. Using reference TRBV11-2 and TRBJ2-7 for the parts outside the CDR3, the full variable domain is EAGVAQSPRYKIIEKRQSVAFWCNPISGHATLYWYQQILGQGPKLLIQFQNNGVVDDSQLPKDRFSAERLKGVDSTLKIQPAKLEDSAVYLCASSLLAGASSYEQYFGPGTRLTVT.